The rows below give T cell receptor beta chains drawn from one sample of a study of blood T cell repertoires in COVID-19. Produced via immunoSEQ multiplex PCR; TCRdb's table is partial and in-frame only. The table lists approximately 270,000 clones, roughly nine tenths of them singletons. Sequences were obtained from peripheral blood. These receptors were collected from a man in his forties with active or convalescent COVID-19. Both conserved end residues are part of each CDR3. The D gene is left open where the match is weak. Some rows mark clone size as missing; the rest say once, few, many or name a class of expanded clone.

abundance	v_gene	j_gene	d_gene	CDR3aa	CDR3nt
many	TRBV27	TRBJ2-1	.	CASSLQGMAREQFF	TGTGCCAGCAGTTTACAGGGAATGGCTCGTGAGCAGTTCTTC
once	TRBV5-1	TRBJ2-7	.	CASRLAVDDEQYF	TGCGCCAGCCGACTGGCCGTCGACGACGAGCAGTACTTC
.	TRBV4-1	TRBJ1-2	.	CASSLQASNYGYTF	TGCGCCAGCAGCCTCCAGGCCTCTAACTATGGCTACACCTTC
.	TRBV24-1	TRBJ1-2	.	CATSAGREYGYTF	TGTGCCACCAGTGCCGGAAGGGAGTATGGCTACACCTTC
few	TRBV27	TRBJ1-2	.	CASSFTGTPRRGYTF	TGTGCCAGCAGTTTCACCGGGACACCCCGACGGGGCTACACCTTC
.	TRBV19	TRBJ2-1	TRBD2	CASIGGRAVYNEQFF	TGTGCCAGTATAGGCGGGAGGGCCGTGTATAATGAGCAGTTCTTC
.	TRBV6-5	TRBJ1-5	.	CASSYSLGDQPQHF	TGTGCCAGCAGTTACTCTCTCGGGGATCAGCCCCAGCATTTT
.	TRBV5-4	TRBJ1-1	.	CASSLGGGRPDGTEAFF	TGTGCCAGCAGCTTGGGGGGGGGACGGCCAGACGGCACTGAAGCTTTCTTT
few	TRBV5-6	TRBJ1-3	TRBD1	CASSPASTGNTIYF	TGTGCCAGCAGCCCCGCCTCGACAGGGAACACCATATATTTT
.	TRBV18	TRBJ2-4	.	CASSPDARGAKNIQYF	TGTGCCAGCTCACCAGATGCCAGGGGAGCCAAAAACATTCAGTACTTC
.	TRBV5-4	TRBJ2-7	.	CASSMGHHSSYEQYF	TGTGCCAGCAGCATGGGACATCATAGCTCCTACGAGCAGTACTTC
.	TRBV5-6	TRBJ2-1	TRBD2	CASIEGGGSSYNEQFF	TGTGCCAGCATCGAGGGAGGCGGGAGCTCCTACAATGAGCAGTTCTTC
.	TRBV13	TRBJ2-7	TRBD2	CASSSGRAFGEQYF	TGTGCCAGCAGCTCCGGGAGGGCCTTCGGTGAGCAGTACTTC
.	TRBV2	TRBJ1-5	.	CASSEVGAGRHF	TGTGCCAGCAGTGAAGTGGGGGCAGGGAGGCATTTT
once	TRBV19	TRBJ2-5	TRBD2	CASSLGTSLETQYF	TGTGCCAGTAGCCTCGGGACTAGCCTAGAGACCCAGTACTTC
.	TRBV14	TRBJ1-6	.	CASSTTGAPLHF	TGTGCCAGCAGCACGACAGGAGCGCCCCTCCACTTT